Listed below are T cell receptor beta chains from one sample, sequenced in a study of T cell responses to AZD1222 COVID-19 vaccine. Only in-frame clones appear in the TCRdb table, and some are missing; sequencing was by immunoSEQ multiplex PCR. The sample includes about 97,000 clones, over 75% of them seen just once. The material was peripheral blood, obtained on day 0 of AZD1222 vaccination. Source of these receptors: an adult in good health. CDR3s include the opening cysteine and the closing phenylalanine or tryptophan. D genes are given only for firm matches.

d_call,j_call,v_call,cdr3_aa
TRBD1,TRBJ1-2,TRBV6-2/TRBV6-3,CASSYGDRSVYGYTF
.,TRBJ1-2,TRBV18,CASSSRLLIDEANYGYTF
TRBD1,TRBJ1-1,TRBV28,CASDRLGGRGLLF
.,TRBJ1-2,TRBV9,CASSPLTGSARGYTF
TRBD2,TRBJ2-7,TRBV4-2,CASSQDSGRADEQYF
.,TRBJ1-3,TRBV13,CASSLDLGPIGNTIYF
.,TRBJ1-3,TRBV6-5,CASRDRDNAGNTIYF
TRBD1,TRBJ2-1,TRBV28,CASSIWTGNNEQFF
.,TRBJ2-7,TRBV4-1,CASSQTATGTAALGQYF
TRBD2,TRBJ2-7,TRBV27,CASSLSAGVLHEQYF
.,TRBJ1-3,TRBV27,CASSLSGGASGNTIYF
.,TRBJ1-2,TRBV10-3,CAISESGEAYGYTF
TRBD1,TRBJ1-4,TRBV5-6,CASSLLGQGREKLFF
TRBD2,TRBJ2-1,TRBV9,CASSIGTSGRNEQFF
.,TRBJ1-1,TRBV18,CASSPGGNTEAFF
.,TRBJ1-2,TRBV7-8,CASSRNRGDNGYTF
.,TRBJ2-7,TRBV30,CAWSPGPNYEQYF
TRBD1,TRBJ1-1,TRBV30,CAWGTGLNTEAFF
.,TRBJ1-5,TRBV7-2,CASSSDNNQPQHF
.,TRBJ2-3,TRBV6-5,CASTRTGTDTQYF
TRBD2,TRBJ2-7,TRBV20-1,CSASSLSDRREVPYEQYF
TRBD2,TRBJ2-3,TRBV5-1,CASSSGTSGRGASTDTQYF
.,TRBJ1-2,TRBV19,CASSRLSEAGYGYTF
.,TRBJ1-2,TRBV2,CASSVSRGNYGYTF
TRBD1,TRBJ1-1,TRBV3-1/TRBV3-2,CASSPTGVGTEAFF
.,TRBJ2-5,TRBV28,CASSKGGAAETQYF
TRBD1,TRBJ2-2,TRBV5-1,CASHFRGNGELFF
TRBD2,TRBJ2-1,TRBV27,CASSLYELAGYNEQFF
.,TRBJ1-6,TRBV11-2,CASSLNPGDNSPLHF
.,TRBJ2-2,TRBV24-1,CATSHDPAGELFF
TRBD2,TRBJ2-1,TRBV11-2,CASSVRAGTSANEQFF
TRBD1,TRBJ1-3,TRBV20-1,CSASQGAGGNTIYF
.,TRBJ1-5,TRBV19,CASSIYRVSNQPQHF
.,TRBJ1-1,TRBV19,CASTDGGRSRGEAFF
TRBD2,TRBJ2-1,TRBV7-6,CASSPTASGRFNEQFF
TRBD2,TRBJ2-2,TRBV14,CASSQVTPQGGATTGELFF
TRBD2,TRBJ2-3,TRBV27,CASSFGTSGGPWSTDTQYF
TRBD2,TRBJ2-7,TRBV4-2,CASSHRTSPGAYEQYF
.,TRBJ1-2,TRBV12-3/TRBV12-4,CASSPNKYYGYTF
.,TRBJ2-3,TRBV7-3,CASSLIYADTQYF
.,TRBJ2-1,TRBV5-1,CASTPPASYNEQFF
.,TRBJ1-1,TRBV14,CASSQELRGRTEAFF
.,TRBJ1-5,TRBV28,CASSFDQPQHF
TRBD1,TRBJ1-1,TRBV12-3/TRBV12-4,CASSSIQGGVAFF
TRBD2,TRBJ2-7,TRBV27,CASSLSVGTSGTGEQYF
.,TRBJ2-1,TRBV6-5,CASQGTIPENEQFF
.,TRBJ1-1,TRBV30,CAWSTGGYTEAFF
.,TRBJ1-2,TRBV23-1,CASSQLIQPGRENYGYTF
TRBD1,TRBJ1-5,TRBV19,CASTPGQFSNQPQHF
TRBD2,TRBJ2-7,TRBV6-4,CASSETSGSYEQYF
.,TRBJ2-1,TRBV14,CASSQVIAANNEQFF
TRBD1,TRBJ1-1,TRBV6-2/TRBV6-3,CASSWPRQGQNTEAFF
.,TRBJ1-4,TRBV2,CASTRGTNEKLFF